This is a list of T cell receptor beta chains from one sample in a study of CD8+ T cells in alopecia areata. Generated by immunoSEQ multiplex PCR, the TCRdb table keeps only in-frame clones and is missing some. The repertoire holds more than 95,000 clones, with around 84% as singletons. The material was CD8+ T cells sorted from blood, obtained at approximately week 31, from a patient treated with tofacitinib. These receptors all come from a human donor with alopecia areata. The CDR3 runs from the conserved cysteine through the conserved F or W. Fields, in order: CDR3 length, clone size, D gene, J gene, V gene, CDR3 protein, CDR3 DNA. D genes are given only for firm matches. Size is stated for part of the rows, as once, few or many counts, or as a class when the clone is expanded.

>14|medium-sized|.|TRBJ2-5|TRBV6-5
CASSYPTTRETQYF
TGTGCCAGCAGTTACCCGACCACAAGGGAGACCCAGTACTTC
>14|.|.|TRBJ2-3|TRBV27
CASSLIGITDTQYF
TGTGCCAGCAGTTTGATCGGGATCACAGATACGCAGTATTTT
>15|.|.|TRBJ2-7|TRBV5-1
CASSPYYRETYEQYF
TGCGCCAGCAGCCCTTACTACAGGGAGACCTACGAGCAGTACTTC
>15|.|TRBD1|TRBJ1-1|TRBV19
CASTYSRTGGTEAFF
TGTGCCAGTACATACTCGAGGACAGGAGGGACTGAAGCTTTCTTT
>17|.|.|TRBJ1-1|TRBV4-1
CASSQVIDRTVNTEAFF
TGCGCCAGCAGCCAAGTAATTGACAGAACAGTGAACACTGAAGCTTTCTTT
>15|.|TRBD2|TRBJ2-7|TRBV5-1
CASSFRSAGRDEQYF
TGCGCCAGCAGCTTCCGGTCAGCGGGGAGGGACGAGCAGTACTTC
>15|.|TRBD1|TRBJ2-3|TRBV7-3
CASSLQGAFTDTQYF
TGTGCCAGCAGCTTACAGGGGGCCTTCACAGATACGCAGTATTTT
>12|.|.|TRBJ2-7|TRBV7-9
CASSATSYEQYF
TGTGCCAGCAGCGCAACTAGCTACGAGCAGTACTTC
>15|few|TRBD1|TRBJ1-1|TRBV7-9
CASSPGTGGSTEAFF
TGTGCCAGCAGCCCGGGGACAGGCGGTAGCACTGAAGCTTTCTTT
>14|.|.|TRBJ2-1|TRBV12-5
CASGTGTVDNEQFF
TGTGCTAGTGGTACTGGGACGGTCGACAATGAGCAGTTCTTC
>17|.|.|TRBJ2-1|TRBV9
CASSPPSGRSSYNEQFF
TGTGCCAGCAGCCCCCCTTCGGGACGGAGCTCCTACAATGAGCAGTTCTTC
>13|few|TRBD2|TRBJ2-3|TRBV29-1
CSLTSGVTDTQYF
TGCAGCTTAACTAGCGGGGTCACAGATACGCAGTATTTT
>15|.|.|TRBJ2-3|TRBV4-1
CASSQEQQVTDTQYF
TGCGCCAGCAGCCAAGAGCAGCAGGTCACAGATACGCAGTATTTT
>16|.|.|TRBJ1-1|TRBV5-4
CASSSVGGSMNTEAFF
TGTGCCAGCAGCTCAGTGGGGGGCAGCATGAACACTGAAGCTTTCTTT
>12|.|TRBD1|TRBJ2-2|TRBV29-1
CSVDTGAGELFF
TGCAGCGTGGATACAGGGGCCGGGGAGCTGTTTTTT
>14|.|.|TRBJ1-4|TRBV6-5
CASSSVTHYEKLFF
TGTGCCAGCAGTTCGGTGACACACTATGAAAAACTGTTTTTT
>15|once|.|TRBJ1-1|TRBV5-1
CASSLAARRDTEAFF
TGCGCCAGCAGCTTGGCCGCGAGGAGGGACACTGAAGCTTTCTTT
>11|.|.|TRBJ2-1|TRBV29-1
CSVDSYNEQFF
TGCAGCGTGGACAGTTACAATGAGCAGTTCTTC
>11|.|.|TRBJ1-1|TRBV29-1
CSVDGGTEAFF
TGCAGCGTTGATGGGGGGACTGAAGCTTTCTTT
>13|.|.|TRBJ2-1|TRBV29-1
CSVPGFRVNEQFF
TGCAGCGTCCCAGGTTTCAGGGTCAATGAGCAGTTCTTC
>15|once|.|TRBJ1-2|TRBV29-1
CSVEDSEGPGYGYTF
TGCAGCGTTGAAGATTCGGAGGGGCCGGGCTATGGCTACACCTTC
>13|.|.|TRBJ2-2|TRBV29-1
CSVEVQGTGELFF
TGCAGCGTTGAAGTCCAGGGGACCGGGGAGCTGTTTTTT
>15|.|.|TRBJ2-3|TRBV10-2
CASSRGGGPTDTQYF
TGCGCCAGCAGCCGCGGGGGCGGGCCCACAGATACGCAGTATTTT
>12|few|.|TRBJ2-1|TRBV7-9
CASSGRDNEQFF
TGTGCCAGCTCCGGACGAGACAATGAGCAGTTCTTC
>13|.|.|TRBJ2-7|TRBV6-5
CASSLTRAYEQYF
TGTGCCAGCAGTCTAACTAGAGCCTACGAGCAGTACTTC
>15|.|.|TRBJ1-2|TRBV30
CAWSVLRGVGYGYTF
TGTGCCTGGAGTGTACTGAGAGGAGTCGGCTATGGCTACACCTTC
>15|.|.|TRBJ2-2|TRBV4-1
CASSQAPSWTGELFF
TGCGCCAGCAGCCAAGCGCCTAGCTGGACCGGGGAGCTGTTTTTT
>15|.|TRBD2|TRBJ2-1|TRBV19
CASRLAESSYNEQFF
TGTGCCAGCCGACTAGCGGAGAGCTCCTACAATGAGCAGTTCTTC
>14|.|.|TRBJ1-1|TRBV7-9
CASTQLYRDTEAFF
TGTGCCAGCACACAGCTCTATAGGGACACTGAAGCTTTCTTT
>14|.|.|TRBJ2-1|TRBV30
CAWSVPGGYNEQFF
TGTGCCTGGAGTGTACCAGGCGGCTACAATGAGCAGTTCTTC
>14|.|.|TRBJ1-4|TRBV25-1
CASSDQATNEKLFF
TGTGCCAGCAGTGATCAGGCGACTAATGAAAAACTGTTTTTT
>13|.|.|TRBJ2-7|TRBV29-1
CSTLRGDSYEQYF
TGCAGCACCCTTCGGGGTGACTCCTACGAGCAGTACTTC
>13|.|.|TRBJ2-3|TRBV9
CASSVVGEDTQYF
TGTGCCAGCAGCGTAGTGGGAGAGGATACGCAGTATTTT
>13|.|TRBD2|TRBJ2-1|TRBV6-5
CASRQLKRGGQFF
TGTGCCAGCAGACAGTTAAAGCGGGGAGGGCAGTTCTTC
>16|.|.|TRBJ2-7|TRBV27
CASAGAHLRSVDEQYF
TGTGCCAGCGCCGGCGCTCATCTTAGATCTGTGGACGAGCAGTACTTC
>16|.|TRBD1|TRBJ1-2|TRBV11-1
CASSKDPGTGDYGYTF
TGTGCCAGCAGTAAAGATCCCGGGACAGGGGACTATGGCTACACCTTC
>15|once|TRBD1|TRBJ2-7|TRBV10-3
CAIKGEGQGPYEQYF
TGTGCCATCAAAGGTGAGGGACAGGGACCCTACGAGCAGTACTTC
>13|.|TRBD1|TRBJ1-2|TRBV27
CASGFDRAYGYTF
TGTGCCAGCGGATTCGACAGGGCATATGGCTACACCTTC
>14|.|.|TRBJ2-7|TRBV27
CASSRPGKNYEQYF
TGTGCCAGCAGCAGACCGGGCAAAAACTACGAGCAGTACTTC
>17|once|TRBD2|TRBJ2-7|TRBV5-1
CASSLEEGGPSSYEQYF
TGCGCCAGCAGCTTGGAAGAGGGAGGGCCGAGCTCCTACGAGCAGTACTTC
>14|.|.|TRBJ2-7|TRBV7-2
CASSLGAGSYEQYF
TGTGCCAGCAGCTTAGGGGCGGGATCCTACGAGCAGTACTTC
>16|.|.|TRBJ2-7|TRBV7-9
CASSSEYNGDPYEQYF
TGTGCCAGCAGCTCCGAGTATAACGGGGACCCCTACGAGCAGTACTTC